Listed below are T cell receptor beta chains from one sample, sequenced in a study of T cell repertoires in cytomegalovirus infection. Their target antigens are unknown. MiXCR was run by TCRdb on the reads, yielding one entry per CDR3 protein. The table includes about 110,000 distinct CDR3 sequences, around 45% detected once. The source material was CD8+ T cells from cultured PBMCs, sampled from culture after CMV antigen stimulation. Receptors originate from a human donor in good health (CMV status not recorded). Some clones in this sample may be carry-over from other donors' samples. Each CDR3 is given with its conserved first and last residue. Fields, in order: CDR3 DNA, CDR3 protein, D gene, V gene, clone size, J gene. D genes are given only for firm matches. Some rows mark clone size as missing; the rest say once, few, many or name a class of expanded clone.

TGTGCCAGCAGTACGGGACTAGTACCCGGGGAGCTGTTTTTT,CASSTGLVPGELFF,TRBD2,TRBV12-3/TRBV12-4,once,TRBJ2-2
TGTGCCAGCGAGGACCTCACAGATACGCAGTATTTT,CASEDLTDTQYF,NA,TRBV5-4,NA,TRBJ2-3
TGTGCCAGCAGTTTTCGCTGGGCCGGGGAGCTGTTTTTT,CASSFRWAGELFF,NA,TRBV12-3/TRBV12-4,few,TRBJ2-2
TGTGCCAGCAGTGAAGAGGTCTACGAGCAGTACTTC,CASSEEVYEQYF,NA,TRBV2,many,TRBJ2-7
TGTGCCAGCAGCCACGGGCTTTACAATGAGCAGTTCTTC,CASSHGLYNEQFF,NA,TRBV5-8,NA,TRBJ2-1
TGTGCCAGCAGCCAGCTAGCGGGGCGCGAGACCCAGTACTTC,CASSQLAGRETQYF,TRBD2,TRBV7-2,NA,TRBJ2-5
TGTGCCAGCAGCTTAGGACGTCAGGGGTTAGGAGTCCAAGAGACCCAGTACTTC,CASSLGRQGLGVQETQYF,NA,TRBV7-6,NA,TRBJ2-5
TGTGCCAGCAGCTTAGGTTATTGGACATTGAACACTGAAGCTTTCTTT,CASSLGYWTLNTEAFF,NA,TRBV13,NA,TRBJ1-1
TGTGCCAGCAGCTTAGCGCAGGGGGCGTACACTGAAGCTTTCTTT,CASSLAQGAYTEAFF,TRBD1,TRBV7-9,few,TRBJ1-1
TGTGCCAGCAGTTTTGGCGGGCTTCAGCCCCAGCATTTT,CASSFGGLQPQHF,NA,TRBV12-3/TRBV12-4,NA,TRBJ1-5
TGTGCCAGCACTCGGGAAGGACCCCAGCATTTT,CASTREGPQHF,NA,TRBV2,NA,TRBJ1-5
TGCGCCAGCAGCCAGGTTTACAGGGATTTCGGCTATGGCTACACCTTC,CASSQVYRDFGYGYTF,NA,TRBV4-1,NA,TRBJ1-2
TGCGCCAGCAGCTTGGGAGGCCTTTCACCCCTCCACTTT,CASSLGGLSPLHF,NA,TRBV5-1,few,TRBJ1-6
TGTGCCAGCAGTTCCTCGCGCCTAAAAGACAGGGACCTTTCCTACGAGCAGTACTTC,CASSSSRLKDRDLSYEQYF,TRBD1,TRBV12-3/TRBV12-4,few,TRBJ2-7
TGTGCCAGCAGTTACTCGAATTCGGGGAGCGAGACCCAGTACTTC,CASSYSNSGSETQYF,NA,TRBV6-5,NA,TRBJ2-5
TGCAGCGCAGAAGGGTTGGAGTTTGGCTACACCTTC,CSAEGLEFGYTF,NA,TRBV29-1,once,TRBJ1-2
TGCAGTGCTAGTAGCCGGGTAGCGGGGGTATCCTACAATGAGCAGTTCTTC,CSASSRVAGVSYNEQFF,TRBD2,TRBV20-1,many,TRBJ2-1
TGTGCCAGCAGCTGGACAGTCCGAGGAGACACTGAAGCTTTCTTT,CASSWTVRGDTEAFF,NA,TRBV7-2,NA,TRBJ1-1
TGTGCCAGCAGACAACCGAACACTGAAGCTTTCTTT,CASRQPNTEAFF,NA,TRBV2,NA,TRBJ1-1
TGTGCCAGCCGGAAGGTCGGGGCTTCGAACACCGGGGAGCTGTTTTTT,CASRKVGASNTGELFF,NA,TRBV12-3/TRBV12-4,NA,TRBJ2-2
TGTGCCAGCAGTCGGGGACAGTACTATGGCTACACCTTC,CASSRGQYYGYTF,TRBD1,TRBV25-1,NA,TRBJ1-2
TGTGCCAGCAGCCTAAGGGGGGGGGAAAGGGATGAGCAGTTCTTC,CASSLRGGERDEQFF,NA,TRBV4-2,many,TRBJ2-1
TGCAGTGCCGGGGCTGCGAACACTGAAGCTTTCTTT,CSAGAANTEAFF,NA,TRBV20-1,many,TRBJ1-1
TGTGCCAGCAGCAAGGGACAGGAGAACGAGCAGTACTTC,CASSKGQENEQYF,TRBD1,TRBV7-7,many,TRBJ2-7